This T cell receptor beta chain derives from a study of beta chain features in type 1 diabetes. Study outcomes and limitations: Patients with type 1 diabetes showed fewer VDJ junction insertions and more deletions. In patients and controls equally, PCR might favor templates that are shorter. Researchers report that Type 1 diabetes patients had moderately but significantly shorter TCRB CDR3s across all four CD4+ subsets.

Reverse transcription of all isolated RNA meant that expressed TCRB transcripts were sequenced. Clones were sequenced by immunoSEQ multiplex PCR, and TCRdb holds only the in-frame ones, with some missing. The sample lists roughly 250,000 clones, roughly 20% occurring once. A remark on this clone: What it recognizes is unknown.

Germline V CDR1 and CDR2: SGHRS, YFSETQ. V shed 3 bases and J shed 7 bases, with 13 bases lying between them. CDR3 length: 13 residues. V is TRBV5-1 and J is TRBJ1-1, with D unclear. The TCR comes from a woman aged 40 to 50 with type 1 diabetes. Sequences were obtained from naive CD4+ T cells from blood. CDR3 nucleotides: TGCGCCAGCAGCTACGGCGGGGAAGGTGAAGCTTTCTTT. It codes for CASSYGGEGEAFF. The variable domain in full, with the rest retrieved from reference TRBV5-1 and TRBJ1-1, is KAGVTQTPRYLIKTRGQQVTLSCSPISGHRSVSWYQQTPGQGLQFLFEYFSETQRNKGNFPGRFSGRQFSNSRSEMNVSTLELGDSALYLCASSYGGEGEAFFGQGTRLTVV.